The entry below describes one TCR beta chain. This receptor's antigen is unknown. Qualities for individual bases were not recorded, and no much larger clone is one base off. The protocol used for the library was RACE. Sequencing was carried out with a NextSeq 500. During library preparation, unique molecular identifiers were attached to individual cDNA molecules so that TCRs could be counted quantitatively and reproducibly. From each blood RNA sample, both TCR alpha and TCR beta chains were sequenced. The published analysis was carried out like this. Samples had a median of about 96,000 TCRs, with a range from about 20,000 to 690,600. V, J and CDR3 annotation of the TCR reads was carried out using the Decombinator software suite. For PS versus PT1 abundance plots, all samples were subsampled to the same number of TCRs (28,000). Expanded TCRs were defined as absent before sensitization and observed at least eight times at the 2-week time point. TCRdb itself trimmed the public reads at Q25 with fastp, ran MiXCR and retained productive beta chains. Every CDR3 protein is listed once, alongside the most common genes and DNA of its rows. The V and J calls follow TCRdb's processing rather than the paper's. The sample contains 300,000 to 400,000 distinct CDR3 sequences, approximately 5.1% of them found a single time. Of the sample, 2.6% is held by the ten largest clones.

The time point label here, explained by the study, means: pre-sensitization, week 0. The meaning of the sample's treatment or condition label: therapeutic diphenylcyclopropenone sensitization with weekly scalp DPC. At every patch-test visit, the blood draw took place before the patch test was put on. Patients were considered eligible if aged 18 to 70, diagnosed with alopecia and deemed suitable for DPC therapy, and patients were excluded if pregnant. Total RNA was extracted from unfractionated whole blood that had been collected in Tempus Blood RNA tubes. These data belong to a study of human T cells and chemical hapten exposure (dated by TCRdb to the early 2020s). Broadly, across the study: For sensitization, 2% DPC in acetone was applied to an approximately 2 cm by approximately 2 cm area of upper inner arm skin. Weekly therapeutic DPC doses were additionally applied to the scalp of patients throughout the roughly 25-week study period. Patch testing was performed on the upper back with Finn chambers containing 0.01% DPC, and the patch tests were scored after 6 days according to International Contact Dermatitis Research Group standards. Alopecia areata with under or over 50% scalp involvement, alopecia totalis and alopecia universalis were represented in the patient cohort, which was mostly female. Libraries were pooled for sequencing, and per-sample TCR yields varied mainly because of small differences in library volumes within the pool. This study followed changes in the peripheral blood TCR repertoire in vivo during primary and secondary sensitization of alopecia patients to the hapten diphenylcyclopropenone (DPC). Patient blood was sampled pre-sensitization (week 0) and at 2, 6 and about 24 weeks after DPC sensitization. For TCR sequencing, blood came from about 28 alopecia patients at anywhere from one to four time points (pre-sensitization, 2, 6 and 24 weeks).

V is shortened by 4 bases, J by 0 bases, and the region joining them spans 10 bases. The CDR3 measures 14 amino acids from cysteine to phenylalanine. Solely the CDR3 DNA is kept, with 42 bases framed from the first base. CDR1 and CDR2 are read off the germline V gene as SGHRS and YFSETQ. On the study overall, not on this receptor specifically: Compared with pre-sensitization or healthy control sets, expanded TCRs formed significantly more large CDR3 similarity clusters, which is consistent with antigen-driven responses. The number of PT1 expanded TCRs positively correlated with patch test score, significant at thresholds 8, 16 and 32 but not 4. DPC sensitization did not change how many TCRs were above 1 in 1000 frequency, and no evidence was found of alterations in global repertoire structure. Because all patients had alopecia, a presumed autoimmune disease, the immune response of the patients might differ from that of healthy individuals. After repeated subsampling, the strength of the expansion versus patch-test correlation and the threshold at which it became significant changed.

This TCR was recovered from a woman aged 50 to 65 with alopecia areata. Some clones in this sample may be carry-over from other donors' samples. The chain uses TRBV5-1 and TRBJ1-1; the D gene cannot be resolved reliably. The material was whole blood, obtained in connection with sensitization to the hapten diphenylcyclopropenone (DPC). The CDR3 reads CASSGGRLNTEAFF. The bases read TGCGCCAGCAGCGGAGGACGGTTGAACACTGAAGCTTTCTTT.